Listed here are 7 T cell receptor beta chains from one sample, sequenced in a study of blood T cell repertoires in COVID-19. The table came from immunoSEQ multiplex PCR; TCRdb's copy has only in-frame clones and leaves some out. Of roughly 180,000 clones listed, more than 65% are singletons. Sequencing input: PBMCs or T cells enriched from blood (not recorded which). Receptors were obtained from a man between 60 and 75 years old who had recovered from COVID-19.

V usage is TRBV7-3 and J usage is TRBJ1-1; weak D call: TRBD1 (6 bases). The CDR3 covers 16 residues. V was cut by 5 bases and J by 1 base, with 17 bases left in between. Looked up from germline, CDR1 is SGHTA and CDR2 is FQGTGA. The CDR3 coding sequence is TGTGCCAGCAGCGAATTGGGGGCAGGGGAGAACACTGAAGCTTTCTTT. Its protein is CASSELGAGENTEAFF.

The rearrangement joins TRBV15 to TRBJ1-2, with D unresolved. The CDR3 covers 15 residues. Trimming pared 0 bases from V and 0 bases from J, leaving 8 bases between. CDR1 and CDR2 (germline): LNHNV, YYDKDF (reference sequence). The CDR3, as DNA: TGTGCCACCAGCAGAGATGTACAAGCTAACTATGGCTACACCTTC. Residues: CATSRDVQANYGYTF.

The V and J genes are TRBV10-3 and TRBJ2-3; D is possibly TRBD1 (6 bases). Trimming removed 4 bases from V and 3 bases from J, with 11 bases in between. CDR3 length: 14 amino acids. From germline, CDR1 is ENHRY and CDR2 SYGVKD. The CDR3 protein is CAISGTVGTDTQYF. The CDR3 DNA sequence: TGTGCCATCAGTGGGACAGTGGGTACAGATACGCAGTATTTT.

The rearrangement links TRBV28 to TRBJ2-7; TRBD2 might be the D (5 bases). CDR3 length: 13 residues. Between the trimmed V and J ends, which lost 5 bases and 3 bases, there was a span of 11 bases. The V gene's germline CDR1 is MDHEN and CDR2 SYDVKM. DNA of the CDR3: TGTGCCAGCAGTCCGGACTCCTTCTACGAGCAGTACTTC. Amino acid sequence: CASSPDSFYEQYF. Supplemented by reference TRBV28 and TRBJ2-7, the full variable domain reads DVKVTQSSRYLVKRTGEKVFLECVQDMDHENMFWYRQDPGLGLRLIYFSYDVKMKEKGDIPEGYSVSREKKERFSLILESASTNQTSMYLCASSPDSFYEQYFGPGTRLTVT.

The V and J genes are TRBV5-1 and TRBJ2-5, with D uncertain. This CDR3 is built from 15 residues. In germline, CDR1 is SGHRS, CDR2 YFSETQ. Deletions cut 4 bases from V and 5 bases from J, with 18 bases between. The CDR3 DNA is TGCGCCAGCAGCCCCCCTGGTCGCTTCAGTGAGACCCAGTACTTC. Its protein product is CASSPPGRFSETQYF.

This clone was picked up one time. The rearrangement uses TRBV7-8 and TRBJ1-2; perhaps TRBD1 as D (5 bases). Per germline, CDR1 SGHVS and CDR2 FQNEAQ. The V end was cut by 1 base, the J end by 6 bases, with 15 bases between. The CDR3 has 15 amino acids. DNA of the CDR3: TGTGCCAGCAGCTTAGTACCAGTCGGGGGAGATGGCTACACCTTC. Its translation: CASSLVPVGGDGYTF.

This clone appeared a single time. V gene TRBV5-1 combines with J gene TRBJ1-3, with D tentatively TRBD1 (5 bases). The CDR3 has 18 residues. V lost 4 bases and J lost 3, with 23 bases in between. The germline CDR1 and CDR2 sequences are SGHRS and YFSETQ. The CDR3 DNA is TGCGCCAGCAGCCGGGGGGAGAAGTTTACGGGCGTTGGAAACACCATATATTTT. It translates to CASSRGEKFTGVGNTIYF.